Reported below is one T cell receptor (beta chain). Its antigen remains unknown. The sample is drawn from a study of graft-versus-host responses after intestinal transplantation. Study context: The recipients all started with anti-thymocyte globulin induction and then took tacrolimus and steroids for about 3 years. General study points: Peak levels of circulating GvH clones tracked with early post-transplant HvG declines. In patients with graft-donor T cell macrochimerism, allograft graft-versus-host to host-versus-graft clonal ratios were high. Investigators detected GvH clones in recipient marrow, with some emerging earlier in ileum or blood.

The assay was immunoSEQ multiplex PCR, and TCRdb's table has in-frame clones only and misses some. The table lists tens of thousands of clones, about nine tenths of them singletons. The V and J ends lost 0 bases and 2 bases respectively, with 8 bases between them. Germline CDR1 is GTSNPN and CDR2 is SVGIG (reference sequence). This CDR3 is built from 14 residues. This TCR was sampled from a human donor who received an intestinal transplant. The material was unstimulated CD4+ T cells sorted from spleen or lymph node cells, obtained before intestinal transplant. The rearrangement links TRBV30 to TRBJ2-4, with D uncertain. The CDR3 DNA follows: TGTGCCTGGAGTGTGGGCAGATCCAAAAACATTCAGTACTTC. Protein: CAWSVGRSKNIQYF.